This entry is about one TCR beta chain. No antigen is known for it. Per-base quality was not reported, and no clone a single base away is much larger than it. Peripheral blood CD8+ and CD4+ T cells from healthy donors, Susac syndrome patients and multiple sclerosis patients were profiled by high-throughput TCR beta sequencing. Susac syndrome patients met recently defined diagnostic criteria for definite or probable disease. CD8+ TEMRA cells were enriched by FACS, while bulk CD8+ and CD4+ T cells were purified by magnetic negative isolation. Blood was drawn into EDTA tubes, processed within 24 hours, and PBMCs were isolated by density gradient centrifugation. PBMCs destined for TCR sequencing were cryopreserved in liquid nitrogen and later thawed in a 37 °C water bath. The sorted or isolated CD4+, CD8+ and CD8+ TEMRA cells had a purity of 90% or higher. RNA was extracted with the RNeasy kit and roughly 0.5 to 1 ug was reverse transcribed using random hexamers. The immunoSEQ multiplex PCR assay, which covers 54 Vbeta and 13 Jbeta segments, was used to amplify TCR beta CDR3 regions. Bias from PCR amplification was corrected by using a synthetic template baseline for primer optimization and for computational correction. The authors' pipeline ran thus. Reads were annotated to V, D and J genes according to IMGT and were analyzed with immunoSEQ Analyzer, with only productive sequences retained. To calculate clonality, Shannon entropy was normalized by log2 of the number of productive unique sequences and then subtracted from one. Public and private clones were assessed among the 100 most prevalent clones of each patient and control. A clone was defined as Susac-specific if it was absent from the healthy and MS cohorts, from 1052 published viral clones and from other ImmuneACCESS disease sequences. TCRdb passed the public sequencing reads through fastp at Q25 and MiXCR, retaining productive beta sequences. Duplicate CDR3 protein sequences are folded into a single record with the most common DNA and genes. Here the V and J calls rest on TCRdb's processing, not on the authors' analysis. This sample has 100,000 to 150,000 distinct CDR3 sequences in its table, and about 95% of those were observed once. Jointly, the top ten make up 0.21% of the sample.

CDR1 and CDR2, looked up from the germline V gene (reference sequence), are DFQATT and SNEGSKA. The CDR3 starts with the cysteine, ends with the phenylalanine, and has 13 residues. Only the CDR3 DNA is retained, 39 bases long and in frame from the first base. The germline V and J ends show losses of 6 bases and 6 bases respectively, and no gene match explains 9 bases of the junction. This sample is drawn from a study of CD8 T cells in Susac syndrome (dated by TCRdb to between 2017 and 2020). Some background on the complete study: Among the sequenced Susac syndrome patients, more than five had clinically active disease and about 8 were in clinical remission. Whether CD8+ T cell activation and differentiation in Susac syndrome was antigen driven was tested using repertoire sequencing. At blood withdrawal, Susac syndrome patients were either therapy-naive, taking corticosteroids (in some cases with IVIg as well), or taking IVIg alone. Clonality of the CD8+ T cell repertoire was compared between around eleven healthy donors, approximately 14 Susac syndrome patients and roughly 16 multiple sclerosis patients. Broad study findings and their caveats: Approximately 15 Susac-specific public clones were identified in the total CD8+ repertoire, and roughly five Susac-specific public clones were identified in the CD8+ TEMRA repertoire. Clonal expansion was seen in Susac syndrome CD8+ repertoires, peaking in CD8+ TEMRA cells and being greater in clinically active patients than in remitting ones. The study acknowledged that relatively few individuals were included in the TCR sequencing and HLA analysis.

Here the chain combines TRBV20-1 and TRBJ1-2, and 8 junction bases match TRBD1. Sequencing input: CD8+ T cells from PBMCs. This TCR derives from a human donor with Susac syndrome. The nucleotide sequence reads as follows: TGCAGTGCGCACGACAGGGGAAGGGATGGCTACACCTTC. It translates to CSAHDRGRDGYTF.